This TCR beta chain was obtained from a study of blood T cell repertoires in COVID-19. Overall study: Some COVID-19 samples were acute and others convalescent; all came from the United States, Italy and Spain. The cDNA or gDNA used as material had been derived from T cells, B-cell-depleted T cells, or PBMCs.

In the original workflow: Estimation of nucleated cell counts was performed using reference gene primer amplification. Sequencing was performed with immunoSEQ multiplex PCR; in TCRdb, only in-frame clones are kept and a portion is missing. That table furnishes V, J and clone size, whereas the DNA furnished D and trimming. This table has 200,000 to 250,000 clones, around 88% appearing once. The CDR3 has 13 residues. Trimming cost V 6 bases and J 7 bases, with 13 bases left between them. Sequencing was carried out using peripheral blood. The J gene is TRBJ1-5, the V gene TRBV12-3 or TRBV12-4, with no clear D. This receptor was identified in a woman aged 30 to 39 who had recovered from COVID-19. Here the CDR3 DNA reads TGTGCCAGCAGCCCCCCCACCAGGCAGCCCCAGCATTTT. Its protein is CASSPPTRQPQHF.